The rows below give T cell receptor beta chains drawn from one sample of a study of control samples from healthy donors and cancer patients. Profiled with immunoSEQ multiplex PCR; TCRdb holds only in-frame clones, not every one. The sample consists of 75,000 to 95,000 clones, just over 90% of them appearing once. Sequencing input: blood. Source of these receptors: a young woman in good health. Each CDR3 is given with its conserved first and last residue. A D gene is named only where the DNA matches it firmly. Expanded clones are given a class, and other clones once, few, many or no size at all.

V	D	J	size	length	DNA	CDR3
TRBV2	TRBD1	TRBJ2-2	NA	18	TGTGCCAGCAGTGAAGGGTGGAGCAGGACAGGGGGCTCCGGGGAGCTGTTTTTT	CASSEGWSRTGGSGELFF
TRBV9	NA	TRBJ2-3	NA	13	TGTGCCAGCAGCGTAGGGGGTACAGATACGCAGTATTTT	CASSVGGTDTQYF
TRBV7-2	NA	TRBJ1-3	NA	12	TGTGCCAGCAGCAATTTGGGGGACACCATATATTTT	CASSNLGDTIYF
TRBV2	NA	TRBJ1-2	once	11	TGTGCCAGCAGTGTAACCTATGGCTACACCTTC	CASSVTYGYTF
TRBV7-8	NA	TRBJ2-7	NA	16	TGTGCCAGCAGCTCCACTACCGACTCTACCTCCTACGAGCAGTACTTC	CASSSTTDSTSYEQYF
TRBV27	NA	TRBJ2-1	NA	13	TGTGCCAGCAGTTTCCGGGACGGCAATGAGCAGTTCTTC	CASSFRDGNEQFF
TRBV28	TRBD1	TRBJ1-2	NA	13	TGTGCCATCTGGGACAGGGCAAACTATGGCTACACCTTC	CAIWDRANYGYTF
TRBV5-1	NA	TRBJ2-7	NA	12	TGCGCCAGCAGCCTGTCAAGAATCGAGCAGTACTTC	CASSLSRIEQYF
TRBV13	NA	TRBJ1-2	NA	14	TGTGCCAGCAGCCTTTTTGTGGGTAACTATGGCTACACCTTC	CASSLFVGNYGYTF
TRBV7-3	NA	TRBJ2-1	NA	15	TGTGCCAGCAGCATCCAGGGGGGATCCTACAATGAGCAGTTCTTC	CASSIQGGSYNEQFF
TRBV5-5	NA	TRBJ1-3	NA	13	TGTGCCAGCAGCGGGCAGGGCGCGGACACCATATATTTT	CASSGQGADTIYF
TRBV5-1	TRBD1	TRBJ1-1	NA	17	TGCGCCAGCAGCCAATTGGGGATTCGGACAGGGGCCACTGAAGCTTTCTTT	CASSQLGIRTGATEAFF
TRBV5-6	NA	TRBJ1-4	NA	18	TGTGCCAGCAGCAGGGCGGGGGCAGGGTCTGCAACTAATGAAAAACTGTTTTTT	CASSRAGAGSATNEKLFF
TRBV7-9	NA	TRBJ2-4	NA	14	TGTGCCAGCAGCTTCGGGGGAACCAAAAACATTCAGTACTTC	CASSFGGTKNIQYF
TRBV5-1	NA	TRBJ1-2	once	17	TGCGCCAGCAGCCCCCTCCCGGGGACAAACCATAACTATGGCTACACCTTC	CASSPLPGTNHNYGYTF
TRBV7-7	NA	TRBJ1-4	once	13	TGTGCCAGCTCAGCAGCAACTAATGAAAAACTGTTTTTT	CASSAATNEKLFF
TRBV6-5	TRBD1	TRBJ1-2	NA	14	TGTGCCAGCAGTTCGGCAGGGGGTAACTATGGCTACACCTTC	CASSSAGGNYGYTF
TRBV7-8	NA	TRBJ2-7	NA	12	TGTGCCAGCAGCTTATCCCCCCGACGACTGTACTTC	CASSLSPRRLYF
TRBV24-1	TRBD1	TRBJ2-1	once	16	TGTGCCACCAGTGATCCAAGGACAGGGTCCTACAATGAGCAGTTCTTC	CATSDPRTGSYNEQFF
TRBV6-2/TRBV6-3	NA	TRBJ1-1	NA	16	TGTGCCAGCAGCTCTAAAGGGGTCGCCGGCGGCACTGAAGCTTTCTTT	CASSSKGVAGGTEAFF
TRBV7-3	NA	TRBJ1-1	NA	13	TGTGCCAGCAGCCGGACAGCGAACACTGAAGCTTTCTTT	CASSRTANTEAFF
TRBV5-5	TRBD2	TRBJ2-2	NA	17	TGTGCCAGCAGCTTGTCCCTAGCGGGGGTAACCACCGGGGAGCTGTTTTTT	CASSLSLAGVTTGELFF
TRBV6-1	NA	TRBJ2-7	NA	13	TGTGCTAGCAGTGATATATCTGGGTGGGAGCAGTACTTC	CASSDISGWEQYF
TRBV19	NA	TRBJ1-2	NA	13	TGTGCCAGTAGCTGGGGCGCTATTTATGGCTACACCTTC	CASSWGAIYGYTF
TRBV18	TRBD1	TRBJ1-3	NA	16	TGTGCCAGCTCCCCGGGACAGGGAAACTCTGGAAACACCATATATTTT	CASSPGQGNSGNTIYF
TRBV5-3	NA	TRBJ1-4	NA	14	TGTGCCAGAAGCCGAACCTTGGCGGCGGAAAAACTGTTTTTT	CARSRTLAAEKLFF
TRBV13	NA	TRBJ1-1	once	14	TGTGCCAGCAGCCCCCTGGGTAAAGACACTGAAGCTTTCTTT	CASSPLGKDTEAFF
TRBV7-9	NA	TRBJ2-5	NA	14	TGTGCCAGCAGACCAGTGTCTAAAGTGGAGACCCAGTACTTC	CASRPVSKVETQYF
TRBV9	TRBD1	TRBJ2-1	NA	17	TGTGCCAGCAGCCCCGACCCCGGGACAGCCTACTACAATGAGCAGTTCTTC	CASSPDPGTAYYNEQFF
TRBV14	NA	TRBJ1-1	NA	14	TGTGCCAGCAGCCAAGGCATAGGGGGCACTGAAGCTTTCTTT	CASSQGIGGTEAFF
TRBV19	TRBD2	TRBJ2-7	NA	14	TGTGCCAGTAGTATTGGCGGGGGGGGCTACGAGCAGTACTTC	CASSIGGGGYEQYF
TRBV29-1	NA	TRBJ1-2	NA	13	TGCAGCGTTGAAGACATGGGAGGGGCTGGCTACACCTTC	CSVEDMGGAGYTF
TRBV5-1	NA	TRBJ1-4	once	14	TGCGCCAGCAGCCTGGGACGGCTTAATGAAAAACTGTTTTTT	CASSLGRLNEKLFF
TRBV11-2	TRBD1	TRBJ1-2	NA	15	TGTGCCAGCAGCTTACCCGGACAGGTTGGAGTTGGCTACACCTTC	CASSLPGQVGVGYTF
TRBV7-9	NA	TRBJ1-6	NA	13	TGTGCCAGCAGGGACAGTTCGGCTTCACCCCTCCACTTT	CASRDSSASPLHF
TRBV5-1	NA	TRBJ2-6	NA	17	TGCGCCAGCAGCTTCAGTGACAGCCGCTCTGGGGCCAACGTCCTGACTTTC	CASSFSDSRSGANVLTF
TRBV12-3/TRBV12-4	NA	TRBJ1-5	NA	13	TGTGCCAGCAGTTTTTCTGAGGGACAGCCCCAGCATTTT	CASSFSEGQPQHF